These T cell receptor beta chains were read from a single sample in a study of beta chain features in type 1 diabetes. TCRdb's copy holds only in-frame clones and misses some; the assay was immunoSEQ multiplex PCR. The data contain about 330,000 clones, 11% of them singletons. The sequencing sample was made of naive CD4+ T cells from blood. The receptors derive from a woman in her 30s in good health. The CDR3 runs from the conserved cysteine through the conserved F or W. A D gene is named only where the DNA matches it firmly. Only some rows state a clone size, as once, few, many or a class for expanded clones.

V gene	J gene	clone size	D gene	CDR3 protein	CDR3 DNA
TRBV19	TRBJ2-7	-	-	CASRSDGGSRYF	TGTGCCAGTAGGTCTGACGGCGGTAGTCGGTACTTC
TRBV28	TRBJ2-1	once	TRBD1	CASRKPGQGLYEQFF	TGTGCCAGCAGGAAGCCGGGACAGGGGTTGTATGAGCAGTTCTTC
TRBV29-1	TRBJ2-7	-	TRBD1	CSVEGTGTEQYF	TGCAGCGTTGAGGGGACAGGGACGGAGCAGTACTTC
TRBV28	TRBJ2-5	few	TRBD1	CASREGAEETQYF	TGTGCCAGCCGCGAGGGGGCGGAGGAGACCCAGTACTTC
TRBV5-1	TRBJ2-7	-	-	CASSASTYEQYF	TGCGCCAGCAGCGCGAGCACCTACGAGCAGTACTTC
TRBV5-1	TRBJ2-1	few	TRBD2	CASAASSSGKQGNEQFF	TGCGCCAGCGCAGCCTCCTCTAGCGGGAAGCAGGGGAATGAGCAGTTCTTC
TRBV27	TRBJ1-1	-	TRBD1	CASSLYRGEGYTEAFF	TGTGCCAGCAGTCTCTACAGGGGCGAAGGGTACACTGAAGCTTTCTTT
TRBV25-1	TRBJ2-7	few	-	CASSEQGGRYEQYF	TGTGCCAGCAGTGAACAGGGGGGTCGGTACGAGCAGTACTTC
TRBV6-6	TRBJ1-4	few	-	CASSPRGTNEKLFF	TGTGCCAGCAGTCCCCGAGGAACTAATGAAAAACTGTTTTTT
TRBV27	TRBJ2-2	-	-	CASRAWASGELFF	TGTGCCAGCAGGGCTTGGGCGAGCGGGGAGCTGTTTTTT
TRBV28	TRBJ2-7	few	TRBD1	CASRRTGTGGAGQYF	TGTGCCAGCAGACGCACCGGGACAGGGGGCGCCGGTCAGTACTTC
TRBV28	TRBJ2-7	few	TRBD1	CASSPGQALYEQYF	TGTGCCAGCAGTCCCGGACAGGCCCTCTACGAGCAGTACTTC
TRBV30	TRBJ2-1	-	TRBD1	CAWSLGQGLTDGFF	TGTGCCTGGAGTCTAGGACAGGGCCTAACCGACGGCTTCTTC
TRBV9	TRBJ2-1	-	TRBD2	CASSVTSGGYNEQFF	TGTGCCAGCAGCGTGACTAGCGGGGGCTACAATGAGCAGTTCTTC
TRBV7-2	TRBJ2-7	few	-	CASNTGESEQYF	TGTGCCAGCAACACCGGGGAGAGCGAGCAGTACTTC
TRBV23-1	TRBJ1-1	-	TRBD1	CASSQRQGLMNTEAFF	TGCGCCAGCAGTCAAAGACAGGGTCTCATGAACACTGAAGCTTTCTTT
TRBV29-1	TRBJ1-1	-	-	CSVDREQGAFF	TGCAGCGTCGACCGGGAACAAGGGGCTTTCTTT
TRBV15	TRBJ1-1	-	-	CATSGWGRDTEAFF	TGTGCCACCAGCGGATGGGGGCGGGACACTGAAGCTTTCTTT
TRBV5-1	TRBJ2-3	few	TRBD2	CASSSRRASGRGDTQYF	TGCGCCAGCAGCTCCCGGCGGGCTAGCGGGAGAGGGGATACGCAGTATTTT
TRBV28	TRBJ2-5	-	-	CASSSQQGPQETQYF	TGTGCCAGCAGTTCTCAGCAGGGCCCCCAAGAGACCCAGTACTTC
TRBV6-6	TRBJ2-7	-	-	CASSSQGLWQYF	TGTGCCAGCAGTTCTCAGGGATTATGGCAGTACTTC
TRBV4-3	TRBJ2-1	few	-	CASSQDRSVGRDSANEQFF	TGCGCCAGCAGCCAAGATCGCTCGGTGGGGCGGGACAGCGCCAATGAGCAGTTCTTC
TRBV30	TRBJ1-5	few	TRBD1	CAWDRGSNQPQHF	TGTGCCTGGGACAGGGGAAGCAATCAGCCCCAGCATTTT
TRBV9	TRBJ2-5	few	TRBD2	CASSVAPSGSRQETQYF	TGTGCCAGCAGCGTAGCTCCCAGCGGGAGTCGGCAAGAGACCCAGTACTTC
TRBV7-2	TRBJ2-2	-	TRBD1	CASSRTGGAAGELFF	TGTGCCAGCAGCCGAACAGGGGGCGCGGCCGGGGAGCTGTTTTTT
TRBV7-9	TRBJ2-2	-	-	CASSSIQTATGELFF	TGTGCCAGCAGCTCAATACAGACAGCTACCGGGGAGCTGTTTTTT
TRBV5-4	TRBJ2-1	-	-	CASSPPGGLSYNEQFF	TGTGCCAGCAGTCCCCCGGGGGGCCTCTCCTACAATGAGCAGTTCTTC
TRBV9	TRBJ2-7	few	TRBD2	CASSVGGTSGRTGEQYF	TGTGCCAGCAGCGTAGGAGGGACTAGCGGGAGAACTGGGGAGCAGTACTTC
TRBV29-1	TRBJ1-5	-	-	CSVAREGNQPQHF	TGCAGCGTTGCCAGGGAAGGCAATCAGCCCCAGCATTTT
TRBV13	TRBJ2-3	few	TRBD1	CASSPGTGGPDTQYF	TGTGCCAGCAGCCCCGGGACAGGGGGGCCAGATACGCAGTATTTT
TRBV5-4	TRBJ1-1	-	TRBD1	CASSRGIRQGAGSDTEAFF	TGTGCCAGCAGCCGTGGGATAAGACAGGGGGCCGGGAGCGACACTGAAGCTTTCTTT
TRBV2	TRBJ2-1	-	TRBD2	CASSDRTSFYNEQFF	TGTGCCAGCAGTGACAGGACTAGCTTCTACAATGAGCAGTTCTTC
TRBV15	TRBJ2-5	few	TRBD1	CATSRDRGLSSETQYF	TGTGCCACCAGCAGGGACAGGGGTTTGAGTTCGGAGACCCAGTACTTC
TRBV7-2	TRBJ2-5	-	TRBD1	CASSLVDRAETQYF	TGTGCCAGCAGCTTAGTGGACAGGGCTGAGACCCAGTACTTC
TRBV10-3	TRBJ2-7	-	-	CAISADRQGGEQYF	TGTGCCATCAGTGCCGATCGCCAGGGGGGCGAGCAGTACTTC
TRBV6-5	TRBJ2-7	-	TRBD1	CASSEGQGFEQYF	TGTGCCAGCAGCGAGGGACAGGGGTTCGAGCAGTACTTC
TRBV27	TRBJ2-1	few	-	CASSSPPGAYRYEQFF	TGTGCCAGCAGTTCCCCACCTGGGGCATATAGGTATGAGCAGTTCTTC
TRBV29-1	TRBJ1-4	few	-	CSAGAATNEKLFF	TGCAGCGCAGGGGCAGCAACTAATGAAAAACTGTTTTTT
TRBV4-3	TRBJ2-7	-	TRBD2	CASSQDYTSGAYEQYF	TGCGCCAGCAGCCAAGACTACACTAGCGGAGCCTACGAGCAGTACTTC
TRBV4-3	TRBJ2-7	-	TRBD2	CASSLGLAGGGGVYEQYF	TGCGCCAGCAGCCTGGGACTAGCGGGAGGAGGAGGGGTCTACGAGCAGTACTTC
TRBV6-6	TRBJ1-1	few	-	CASSYGQNTEAFF	TGTGCCAGCAGTTACGGACAGAACACTGAAGCTTTCTTT
TRBV30	TRBJ2-2	few	-	CAWRDSAWNTGELFF	TGTGCCTGGAGGGACTCCGCGTGGAACACCGGGGAGCTGTTTTTT
TRBV11-3	TRBJ2-1	-	TRBD2	CASSPGLAGGDEQFF	TGTGCCAGCAGCCCCGGACTAGCGGGAGGGGATGAGCAGTTCTTC
TRBV4-2	TRBJ1-1	few	-	CASSQIFRGANTEAFF	TGTGCCAGCAGCCAAATTTTCCGGGGGGCCAACACTGAAGCTTTCTTT
TRBV25-1	TRBJ2-6	once	-	CASSGYSGANVLTF	TGTGCCAGCAGTGGTTACTCTGGGGCCAACGTCCTGACTTTC
TRBV9	TRBJ1-3	few	-	CASSVGGLTGNTIYF	TGTGCCAGCAGCGTAGGAGGTCTCACGGGAAACACCATATATTTT
TRBV25-1	TRBJ1-1	-	-	CASSEWGGGGTEAFF	TGTGCCAGCAGTGAGTGGGGCGGGGGAGGAACTGAAGCTTTCTTT
TRBV10-3	TRBJ2-7	-	-	CAIRGQEGYEQYF	TGTGCCATCAGGGGACAAGAGGGCTACGAGCAGTACTTC
TRBV23-1	TRBJ2-1	-	TRBD2	CASSHTGLAGALKYNEQFF	TGCGCCAGCAGTCACACTGGACTAGCGGGAGCCCTCAAGTACAATGAGCAGTTCTTC